This T cell receptor beta chain was sequenced during a study of blood T cell repertoires in COVID-19. Study information: Samples representing acute and convalescent COVID-19 were sourced from the United States, Italy and Spain. Sources were T cells, B-cell-depleted T cells, or PBMCs; the material itself was cDNA or gDNA.

This clone was found once. Authors' analysis steps: How many nucleated cells were present was estimated from reference gene primer amplification. Sequenced by immunoSEQ multiplex PCR; TCRdb stores in-frame clones only, minus some. That table gives V, J and clone size, and the DNA gave D and trimming. This sample has roughly 340,000 clones, with 90% to 95% found just once. V shed 7 bases, J shed 1 base, and the junction held 5 bases outside the gene matches. The CDR3 sequence is 14 residues long. Germline V gene sequence: CDR1 SGHNT, CDR2 YENEEA. This chain uses TRBV11-3 with TRBJ1-1, with 8 positions matching TRBD1. This TCR was recovered from a woman aged 18-29 years who had recovered from COVID-19. Material for sequencing was peripheral blood. CDR3 sequence (DNA): TGTGCCAGCACGGCGACAGGGGCGAACACTGAAGCTTTCTTT. Translation gives CASTATGANTEAFF.